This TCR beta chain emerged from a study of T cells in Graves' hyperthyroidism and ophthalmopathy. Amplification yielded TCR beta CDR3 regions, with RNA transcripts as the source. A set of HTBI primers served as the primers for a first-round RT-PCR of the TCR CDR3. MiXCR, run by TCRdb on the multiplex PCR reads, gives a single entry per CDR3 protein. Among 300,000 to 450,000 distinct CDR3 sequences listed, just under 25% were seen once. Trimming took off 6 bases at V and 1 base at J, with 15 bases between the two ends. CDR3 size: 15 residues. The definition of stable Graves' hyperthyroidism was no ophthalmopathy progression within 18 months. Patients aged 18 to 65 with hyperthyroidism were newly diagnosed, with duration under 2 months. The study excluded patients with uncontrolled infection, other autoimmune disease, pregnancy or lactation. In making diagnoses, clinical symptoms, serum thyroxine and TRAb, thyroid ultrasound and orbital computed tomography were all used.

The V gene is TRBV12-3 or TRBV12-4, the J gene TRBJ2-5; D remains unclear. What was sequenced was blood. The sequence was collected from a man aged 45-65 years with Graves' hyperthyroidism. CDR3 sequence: CASSVVVGPQETQYF. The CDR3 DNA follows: TGTGCCAGCAGCGTAGTTGTAGGGCCCCAAGAGACCCAGTACTTC.